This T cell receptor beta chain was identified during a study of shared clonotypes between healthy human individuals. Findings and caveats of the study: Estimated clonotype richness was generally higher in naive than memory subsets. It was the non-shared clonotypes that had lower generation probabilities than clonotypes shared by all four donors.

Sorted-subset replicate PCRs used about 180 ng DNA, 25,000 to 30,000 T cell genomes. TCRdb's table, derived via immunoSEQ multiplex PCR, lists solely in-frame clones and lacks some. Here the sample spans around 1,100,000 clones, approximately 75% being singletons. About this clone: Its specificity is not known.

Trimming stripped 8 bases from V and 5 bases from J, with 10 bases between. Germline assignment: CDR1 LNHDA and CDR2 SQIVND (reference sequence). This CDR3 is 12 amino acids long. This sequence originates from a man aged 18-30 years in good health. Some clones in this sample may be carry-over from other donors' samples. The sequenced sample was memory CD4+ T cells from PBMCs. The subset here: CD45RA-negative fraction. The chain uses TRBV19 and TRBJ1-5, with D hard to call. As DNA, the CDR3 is TGTGCCAGTGAGGGATTGGATCAGCCCCAGCATTTT. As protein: CASEGLDQPQHF. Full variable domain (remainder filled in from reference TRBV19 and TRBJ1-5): DGGITQSPKYLFRKEGQNVTLSCEQNLNHDAMYWYRQDPGQGLRLIYYSQIVNDFQKGDIAEGYSVSREKKESFPLTVTSAQKNPTAFYLCASEGLDQPQHFGDGTRLSIL.